This T cell receptor (beta chain) was captured by sequencing in a study of blood T cell repertoires in COVID-19. Per the original data handling: Using reference gene primer amplification, nucleated cell counts were estimated. Profiled with immunoSEQ multiplex PCR; TCRdb holds only in-frame clones, not every one. D and trimming were read from the DNA, whereas the V and J calls and clone size are those reported in that table. The data show some 180,000 clones, approximately 88% seen once. The CDR3 totals 16 residues. Per the germline V gene, CDR1 is LNHNV and CDR2 is YYDKDF (reference sequence). V lost 0 bases to trimming and J lost 6 bases, with 17 bases between them.

Sample: peripheral blood. The chain joins TRBV15 to TRBJ1-2, with TRBD1 as a possible D gene (6 bases). The receptor was derived from a woman between 40 and 55 years old with COVID-19, enrolled during active disease. CDR3 loop: CATSRDRGGARNGYTF. In nucleotides, the CDR3 is TGTGCCACCAGCAGAGATAGGGGGGGCGCGCGGAATGGCTACACCTTC.